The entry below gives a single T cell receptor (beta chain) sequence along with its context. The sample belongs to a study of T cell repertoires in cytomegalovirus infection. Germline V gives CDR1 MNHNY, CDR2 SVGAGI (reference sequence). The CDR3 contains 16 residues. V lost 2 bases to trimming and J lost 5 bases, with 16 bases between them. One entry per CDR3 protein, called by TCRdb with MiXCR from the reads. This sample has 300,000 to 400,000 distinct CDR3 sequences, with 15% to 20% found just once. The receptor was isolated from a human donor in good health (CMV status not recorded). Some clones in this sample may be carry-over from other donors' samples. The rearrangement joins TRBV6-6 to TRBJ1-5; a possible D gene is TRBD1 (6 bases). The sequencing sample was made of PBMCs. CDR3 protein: CASSYAPGARDQPQHF. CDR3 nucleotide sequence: TGTGCCAGCAGTTACGCGCCGGGGGCCAGGGATCAGCCCCAGCATTTT.